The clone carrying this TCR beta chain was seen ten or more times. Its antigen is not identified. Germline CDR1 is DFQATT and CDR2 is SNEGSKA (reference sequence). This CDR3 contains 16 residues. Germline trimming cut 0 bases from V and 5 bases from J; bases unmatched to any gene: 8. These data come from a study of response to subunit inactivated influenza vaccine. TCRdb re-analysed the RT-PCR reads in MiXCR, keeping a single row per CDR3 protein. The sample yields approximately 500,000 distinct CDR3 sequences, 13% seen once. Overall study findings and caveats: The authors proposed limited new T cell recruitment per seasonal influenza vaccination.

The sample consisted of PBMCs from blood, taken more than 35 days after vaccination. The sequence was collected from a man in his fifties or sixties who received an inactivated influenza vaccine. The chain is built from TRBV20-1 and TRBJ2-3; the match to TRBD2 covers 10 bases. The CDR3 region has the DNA TGCAGTGCTAGAGATACCCTAGCGGGAGTGGGAGATACGCAGTATTTT. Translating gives CSARDTLAGVGDTQYF.